This TCR beta chain appears in the sequencing data of a study of identical twins. There are 11 residues in the CDR3. The germline gives CDR1 DFQATT, CDR2 SNEGSKA (reference sequence). V was clipped by 5 bases and J by 6 bases, with 9 bases between them. About this clonotype: The target antigen is unknown.

TCRdb independently ran MiXCR on the 5' RACE reads; one entry per CDR3 protein. The sample has about 210,000 distinct CDR3 sequences, around a tenth seen once. Study-level findings and limits: Beta clonotypes that were abundant in cord blood contained fewer insertions, a pattern absent from memory repertoires. An excess of low generation probability was shown by twin-shared out-of-frame alpha sequences. It was out-of-frame TCR alpha sharing in monozygotic twins that models underestimated.

Healthy Caucasians provided all donations. The sequence derives from a young woman in good health. Sample: memory (CD45RO+) T cells sorted from blood. The chain uses TRBV20-1 and TRBJ2-3; D is unresolved. CDR3 nucleotides: TGCAGTGCTGGGGTAGGGGATACGCAGTATTTT. Encoded protein: CSAGVGDTQYF.